This T cell receptor beta chain was sequenced during a study of shared clonotypes between healthy human individuals. Study observations and caveats: Richness estimates generally favored naive over memory subsets. Apart from blood, nothing was sampled; tissue repertoires likely differ. Between a few donors, naive CD4 clonotypes were shared at a level of about 5%.

Assay execution took place at the deep level. TCRdb keeps only in-frame clones here, not all; method: immunoSEQ multiplex PCR. The table has around 1,900,000 clones, roughly 93% seen once; the top ten hold around 1.7%. Concerning this clone: Its antigen is unknown.

Germline V gene data show CDR1 as WNHNN and CDR2 as SYGVQD (reference sequence). Trimming removed 5 bases from V and 4 bases from J, with 18 bases in between. CDR3 length: 16 amino acids. Naive-designated CD8 cells lacked CD45RO, were positively enriched for CCR7, and omitted terminally differentiated effector memory CD45RA+ cells. The sample comprised naive CD8+ T cells from PBMCs. This TCR derives from a man younger than 35 in good health. Some clones in this sample may be carry-over from other donors' samples. The chain employs TRBV10-1 and TRBJ2-1; TRBD2 might be the D (6 bases). CDR3 sequence: CASSSLGGVTYNEQFF. CDR3 coding DNA: TGCGCCAGCAGTTCTTTAGGAGGGGTCACTTACAATGAGCAGTTCTTC.